These 27 T cell receptor beta chains originate from one sample sequenced in a study of early T cells in non-severe SARS-CoV-2 infection. MiXCR, run by TCRdb on the 5' RACE reads, gives a single entry per CDR3 protein. This sample has 20,000 to 30,000 distinct CDR3 sequences, with approximately 4% found just once. Sequencing was done on a sample of whole blood. These receptors were collected from an adult who was a healthcare worker with PCR-confirmed SARS-CoV-2 infection or an uninfected control (not recorded which).

Many counts were recorded for this clonotype. The rearrangement uses TRBV5-5 and TRBJ2-7; unclear D gene. The CDR3 spans 14 residues. Trimming took off 3 bases at V and 7 bases at J, with 17 bases between the two ends. Germline lookup yields CDR1 SGHKS and CDR2 YYEKEE (reference sequence). The CDR3 DNA reads as TGTGCCAGCAGCTCCAGTCTTGGGTCAGAGGAGCAGTACTTC. Amino acid sequence: CASSSSLGSEEQYF.

V and J are TRBV2 and TRBJ2-7; the D gene is possibly TRBD2 (6 bases). Germline V gene data show CDR1 as SNHLY and CDR2 as FYNNEI. Trimming took off 0 bases at V and 7 bases at J, with 13 bases between the two ends. The CDR3 is 14 amino acids. CDR3 bases: TGTGCCAGCAGTGAAGCTAGGCTAGCGCGAGAGCAGTACTTC. It specifies CASSEARLAREQYF.

This clonotype was detected many times. The chain recombines TRBV5-1 with TRBJ2-7; TRBD2 matches 10 bases. CDR1 and CDR2 from the germline V gene are SGHRS and YFSETQ. J gave up 7 bases and V 1 base, and 5 bases lay outside the gene matches. There are 14 residues in the CDR3. In DNA form, the CDR3 reads TGCGCCAGCAGCTTGATCACTAGCGGGAAAGAGCAGTACTTC. Translating it yields CASSLITSGKEQYF. Drawing the rest from reference TRBV5-1 and TRBJ2-7, the complete variable domain is KAGVTQTPRYLIKTRGQQVTLSCSPISGHRSVSWYQQTPGQGLQFLFEYFSETQRNKGNFPGRFSGRQFSNSRSEMNVSTLELGDSALYLCASSLITSGKEQYFGPGTRLTVT.

This clonotype has ten or more counts. This chain connects TRBV7-2 to TRBJ1-1, with D perhaps matching TRBD1 (5 bases). Germline lookup yields CDR1 SGHTA and CDR2 FQGNSA. The V end was cut by 6 bases, the J end by 3 bases, with 11 bases between. The length of the CDR3 is 13 residues. The CDR3 reads CASRVTAYTEAFF. The CDR3 DNA follows: TGTGCCAGCAGAGTGACAGCGTACACTGAAGCTTTCTTT.

The V gene is TRBV9, the J gene TRBJ2-7, with 14 bases fitting TRBD2. Germline V gene lookup returns CDR1 SGDLS and CDR2 YYNGEE. The junction had 5 bases not matched to a gene; V was cut back by 3 bases and J by 6 bases. CDR3 length: 15 amino acids. CDR3 loop: CASSEGTSGSSEQYF. For the CDR3, the DNA is TGTGCCAGCAGCGAGGGGACTAGCGGGAGTTCCGAGCAGTACTTC.

By its share, this clonotype is medium-sized. V is TRBV7-6 and J is TRBJ2-7; D uncertain. V lost 0 bases to trimming and J lost 3 bases, with 6 bases between them. This CDR3 is built from 13 residues. Per the germline V gene, CDR1 is SGHVS and CDR2 is FNYEAQ. The CDR3 sequence: CASSLANNYEQYF. The CDR3 region has the DNA TGTGCCAGCAGCTTAGCCAACAACTACGAGCAGTACTTC. Based on the CDR3 plus reference TRBV7-6 and TRBJ2-7, the full variable domain is GAGVSQSPRYKVTKRGQDVALRCDPISGHVSLYWYRQALGQGPEFLTYFNYEAQQDKSGLPNDRFSAERPEGSISTLTIQRTEQRDSAMYRCASSLANNYEQYFGPGTRLTVT.

In its sample, this clonotype was seen a few times. The CDR3 here is CASSSRLGSYEQYF. The CDR3 DNA sequence: TGTGCCAGCAGCTCCCGTCTAGGATCCTACGAGCAGTACTTC. The rearrangement joins TRBV11-2 to TRBJ2-7; unclear D gene. CDR1 is SGHAT and CDR2 is FQNNGV in the germline V gene. Trimming shortened V by 4 bases and J by 1 base, and 11 bases separated the two germline ends. This CDR3 spans 14 amino acids.

This clonotype was counted only a few times. The chain uses TRBV18 and TRBJ1-3; 7 nucleotides agree with TRBD1. The CDR3 runs to 15 residues. Germline V lookup: CDR1 KGHSH, CDR2 LQKENI. The ends lost 5 bases at V and 0 bases at J; junction bases unmatched: 4. The CDR3 reads CASSIGTDSGNTIYF. The CDR3 region has the DNA TGTGCCAGCTCAATCGGGACAGACTCTGGAAACACCATATATTTT.

This clonotype has ten or more counts. The chain recombines TRBV6-2 or TRBV6-3 with TRBJ2-7; TRBD2 matches at 10 bases. The CDR3 has 15 amino acids. Per the germline V gene, CDR1 is MNHEY and CDR2 is SVGEGT. V lost 6 bases and J lost 2; bases outside the gene matches: 7. The CDR3 nucleotides read TGTGCCAGCAGACCTAGCGGGAGTAGACCCTACGAGCAGTACTTC. This translates into CASRPSGSRPYEQYF.

In its sample, this clonotype was seen many times. The gene calls are TRBV12-3 or TRBV12-4 and TRBJ1-5; D is unresolved. V shed 0 bases and J shed 2 bases, with 5 bases lying between them. CDR3 size: 14 residues. The CDR3 spells CASSLAVGNQPQHF. In DNA, the CDR3 is TGTGCCAGCAGTTTAGCGGTTGGCAATCAGCCCCAGCATTTT.

At least ten counts were recorded for this clonotype. The chain links TRBV28 to TRBJ2-2, with TRBD2 identical over 15 bases. The length of the CDR3 is 17 residues. The germline CDR1 and CDR2 sequences are MDHEN and SYDVKM. Trimming took 5 bases from V and 6 from J; bases not matched to a gene: 7. CDR3 coding DNA: TGTGCCAGCAGTGGACTAGCGGGAGGGCTTAAGGCCGGGGAGCTGTTTTTT. Protein sequence: CASSGLAGGLKAGELFF.

This rearrangement joins TRBV12-3 or TRBV12-4 to TRBJ1-3; D not certain. Trimming removed 6 bases from V and 0 bases from J, with 12 bases in between. CDR3 size: 15 residues. This chain's CDR3 is CASSPGRLSGNTIYF. The CDR3 DNA reads as TGTGCCAGCAGCCCAGGACGGCTCTCTGGAAACACCATATATTTT.

The sample holds many counts of this clonotype. This sequence joins TRBV6-6 and TRBJ1-2; D perhaps matches TRBD1 (5 bases). The CDR3 contains 15 residues. Trimming pared 2 bases from V and 4 bases from J, leaving 14 bases between. Germline loops: CDR1 MNHNY, CDR2 SVGAGI (reference sequence). The CDR3 coding sequence is TGTGCCAGCAGTTACCACGGGGCGGCCCTCTATGGCTACACCTTC. Translated, it gives CASSYHGAALYGYTF.

The table lists this clonotype with many counts. The CDR3 bases are TGTGCCAGCAGCTTGGATGGCCGTTTCCTCTATGGCTACACCTTC. Translation gives CASSLDGRFLYGYTF. The chain employs TRBV11-2 and TRBJ1-2; D is unclear. Trimming removed 3 bases at V and 4 bases at J, with 15 bases between. Germline lookup yields CDR1 SGHAT and CDR2 FQNNGV. This CDR3 has 15 residues.

The V call is TRBV12-3 or TRBV12-4, the J call TRBJ1-6, with 10 bases identical to TRBD1. V dropped 6 bases and J dropped 10; count of bases not matched to a gene: 6. This CDR3 has 14 residues. CDR3 DNA: TGTGCCAGCAGCTCGACAGGGGGCGAATCACCCCTCCACTTT. Encoded protein: CASSSTGGESPLHF.

This clonotype was recorded at least ten times. The chain recombines TRBV5-5 with TRBJ2-5, with D possibly being TRBD1 or TRBD2 (6 bases each). There are 17 residues in the CDR3. V was cut by 4 bases and J by 1 base, with 20 bases left in between. Germline V gene sequence: CDR1 SGHKS, CDR2 YYEKEE (reference sequence). CDR3 nucleotides: TGTGCCAGCAGCAAGGGGGGACGCTGGATGGCCCAAGAGACCCAGTACTTC. Protein sequence: CASSKGGRWMAQETQYF. Full variable domain (remainder filled in from reference TRBV5-5 and TRBJ2-5): DAGVTQSPTHLIKTRGQQVTLRCSPISGHKSVSWYQQVLGQGPQFIFQYYEKEERGRGNFPDRFSARQFPNYSSELNVNALLLGDSALYLCASSKGGRWMAQETQYFGPGTRLLVL.

This clonotype was seen at least ten times. The J gene is TRBJ2-1, the V gene TRBV6-2 or TRBV6-3; the D gene is possibly TRBD2 (5 bases). This CDR3 has 14 residues. Germline values: CDR1 MNHEY, CDR2 SVGEGT. Between the trimmed V and J ends, which lost 7 bases and 0 bases, there was a span of 10 bases. The CDR3 DNA follows: TGTGCCAGCACCCTAGGGAGCTCCTACAATGAGCAGTTCTTC. This encodes CASTLGSSYNEQFF.

At least ten counts were recorded for this clonotype. V is TRBV12-3 or TRBV12-4 and J is TRBJ2-7; weak D call: TRBD1 (6 bases). This CDR3 has 16 amino acids. V lost 4 bases and J 0 bases, leaving 16 bases between the germline ends. This CDR3 reads CASSYLDRYPSYEQYF. For the CDR3, the DNA is TGTGCCAGCAGTTACCTCGACAGGTACCCCTCCTACGAGCAGTACTTC.

The table lists this clonotype with many counts. The gene calls are TRBV10-2 and TRBJ2-1; 11 bases align to TRBD2. This CDR3 has 18 residues. With 2 bases clipped from V and 7 bases from J, the junction kept 13 bases outside the gene matches. Germline assignment: CDR1 WSHSY and CDR2 SAAADI. The CDR3 sequence is CASSEPPRVAGGRNEQFF. The CDR3 DNA follows: TGCGCCAGCAGTGAGCCCCCTCGGGTAGCGGGAGGGAGGAATGAGCAGTTCTTC.

This clonotype has at least ten counts. The rearrangement uses TRBV20-1 and TRBJ2-7, with D possibly being TRBD1 (6 bases). This CDR3 spans 17 amino acids. Germline loops: CDR1 DFQATT, CDR2 SNEGSKA (reference sequence). V dropped 5 bases and J dropped 7 bases, with 30 bases sitting between them. In DNA form, the CDR3 reads TGCAGTGCTGAACCCCAGGGGCAGGGTCAAAGGTCGGGGGAGCAGTACTTC. Its protein product is CSAEPQGQGQRSGEQYF.

This clonotype was observed many times. The chain uses TRBV12-3 or TRBV12-4 and TRBJ2-2; 7 bases line up with TRBD1. This CDR3 comprises 15 residues. Trimming removed 7 bases from V and 6 bases from J; junction bases left unmatched: 11. In DNA, the CDR3 is TGTGCCAGCACCACCTCGGGGCAGGGGGCCGGGGAGCTGTTTTTT. Protein: CASTTSGQGAGELFF.

This clonotype was seen a handful of times. This chain connects TRBV12-3 or TRBV12-4 to TRBJ1-2; perhaps TRBD1 as D (5 bases). The ends were cut back, 4 bases at V and 9 bases at J, with 18 bases in the middle. The CDR3 runs to 14 residues. The DNA for the CDR3 is TGTGCCAGCAGTTCAGCGGGGACCCTTCTCCGCTACACCTTC. Translating gives CASSSAGTLLRYTF.

This clonotype was recorded at least ten times. The V and J genes are TRBV7-3 and TRBJ2-2; D might be TRBD2 (6 bases). Germline CDR1 reads SGHTA; CDR2 reads FQGTGA. V shed 5 bases and J shed 1 base, with 14 bases lying between them. This CDR3 has 16 residues. CDR3 in DNA: TGTGCCAGCAGCAAGGGGTCGCGGGAGAACACCGGGGAGCTGTTTTTT. The encoded protein is CASSKGSRENTGELFF.

This clonotype was observed many times. The chain combines TRBV12-3 or TRBV12-4 with TRBJ2-2, with 12 bases fitting TRBD2. The CDR3 contains 18 residues. Trimming cost V 3 bases and J 5 bases; bases outside gene matches: 10. The CDR3 spells CASSFGLAGGPFTGELFF. Written as DNA, the CDR3 is TGTGCCAGCAGTTTCGGCCTAGCGGGAGGGCCGTTTACCGGGGAGCTGTTTTTT.

This clonotype was counted ten times or more. The junction and the germline gene differ at one end; a read error may be behind it. Written as DNA, the CDR3 is TGTGCTAGCAGCTTCGCCTACGGGACTAACACCGGGGAGCTGTTTTTT. The encoded protein is CASSFAYGTNTGELFF. The V gene is TRBV7-7, the J gene TRBJ2-2, with D possibly TRBD2 on 6 matching bases. From germline, CDR1 is SSHAT and CDR2 FNYEAQ (reference sequence). CDR3 length: 16 amino acids.

This clonotype has ten or more counts. The V gene is TRBV12-3 or TRBV12-4, the J gene TRBJ2-3; 9 bases line up with TRBD1. The ends lost 1 base at V and 5 bases at J; junction bases unmatched: 4. This CDR3 has 15 residues. CDR3 sequence reads: CASSLGQGVGDTQYF. For the CDR3, the DNA is TGTGCCAGCAGTTTAGGACAGGGGGTCGGAGATACGCAGTATTTT.

This clonotype came up many times. The V and J genes are TRBV6-5 and TRBJ1-3; no firm D call. There are 15 residues in the CDR3. Germline V gene data show CDR1 as MNHEY and CDR2 as SVGAGI. Trimming pared 5 bases from V and 4 bases from J, leaving 15 bases between. CDR3 protein: CASSKDEYRGNTIYF. The CDR3 nucleotides are TGTGCCAGCAGTAAGGACGAATATCGAGGAAACACCATATATTTT.